This T cell receptor (beta chain) emerged from a study of early T cells in non-severe SARS-CoV-2 infection. The wider study: Investigators sequenced bulk RNA drawn from unsorted whole blood, and chains remained unpaired.

In TCRdb, the 5' RACE reads were re-called with MiXCR into one record per CDR3 protein. The sample lists roughly 57,000 distinct CDR3 sequences, about 13% occurring once. V was cut by 4 bases and J by 1 base, with 14 bases left in between. From germline, CDR1 is MGHRA and CDR2 YSYEKL. This CDR3 is 17 amino acids long. Sequenced material: whole blood, taken at baseline. The chain couples TRBV4-1 to TRBJ2-6, with unresolved D. The TCR comes from an adult who was a healthcare worker with PCR-confirmed SARS-CoV-2 infection or an uninfected control (not recorded which). CDR3 DNA: TGCGCCAGCAGCCCTACATTAGCTCAGTCTGGGGCCAACGTCCTGACTTTC. It is translated as CASSPTLAQSGANVLTF.